This passage covers 14 T cell receptor beta chains from one sample sequenced in a study of OX40 agonist ivuxolimab in advanced cancers. The table came from immunoSEQ multiplex PCR; TCRdb's copy has only in-frame clones and leaves some out. The sample lists about 78,000 clones, roughly 93% occurring once. The specimen was CD4+ or CD8+ T cells sorted from blood, collected in a trial of the OX40 agonist ivuxolimab. These receptors all stem from an adult with an advanced solid tumor such as melanoma, head and neck, liver or kidney cancer.

This clone has a handful of counts. This chain links TRBV5-6 with TRBJ2-5, with D uncertain. The CDR3 extends over 13 amino acids. Germline V gene sequence: CDR1 SGHDT, CDR2 YYEEEE. V lost 3 bases and J 3 bases, leaving 9 bases between the germline ends. This CDR3 is CASSYDGKETQYF. CDR3 sequence (DNA): TGTGCCAGCAGCTACGACGGAAAAGAGACCCAGTACTTC.

The rearrangement uses TRBV7-9 and TRBJ2-5, with TRBD2 identical over 13 bases. Unmatched junction bases numbered 5, after V lost 5 bases and J lost 5 bases. CDR3 length: 15 residues. Germline-derived CDR1 and CDR2 are SEHNR and FQNEAQ (reference sequence). DNA of the CDR3: TGTGCCAGCAGCACCAGACTAGCGGGGGGCGAGACCCAGTACTTC. Its protein product is CASSTRLAGGETQYF. Complete variable domain (other parts from reference TRBV7-9 and TRBJ2-5): DTGVSQNPRHKITKRGQNVTFRCDPISEHNRLYWYRQTLGQGPEFLTYFQNEAQLEKSRLLSDRFSAERPKGSFSTLEIQRTEQGDSAMYLCASSTRLAGGETQYFGPGTRLLVL.

V and J are TRBV5-4 and TRBJ1-1; no firm D call. CDR3 length equals 12 residues. Trimming left V 1 base short and J 4 bases short, with 5 bases between. CDR1 is SGHNT and CDR2 is YYREEE in the germline V gene (reference sequence). This chain's CDR3 is CASSLPPTEAFF. CDR3 nucleotides: TGTGCCAGCAGCTTGCCCCCCACTGAAGCTTTCTTT.

The chain is built from TRBV7-2 and TRBJ1-2; D is perhaps TRBD1 (5 bases). The CDR3 runs 15 residues. Trimming shortened V by 4 bases and J by 5 bases, and 17 bases separated the two germline ends. In germline, CDR1 is SGHTA, CDR2 FQGNSA. The CDR3 DNA sequence: TGTGCCAGCAGCTCTCCGGAGTTTAGGGGTTATGGCTACACCTTC. Translated: CASSSPEFRGYGYTF.

The gene calls are TRBV15 and TRBJ2-5; D may be TRBD1 or TRBD2 (5 bases each). Trimming took off 1 base at V and 2 bases at J, with 14 bases between the two ends. In germline, CDR1 is LNHNV, CDR2 YYDKDF (reference sequence). The CDR3 has 16 amino acids. The CDR3: CATSRVTGRSQETQYF. DNA of the CDR3: TGTGCCACCAGCAGAGTCACGGGGCGGTCTCAAGAGACCCAGTACTTC.

J is TRBJ2-1 and V is TRBV13; D is unclear. CDR1 is PRHDT and CDR2 is FYEKMQ in the germline V gene (reference sequence). The germline V and J ends were trimmed by 3 bases and 4 bases, with 13 bases remaining between them. CDR3 length equals 15 residues. CDR3 DNA sequence: TGTGCCAGCAGCTTTATGGACCGCCAGTACAATGAGCAGTTCTTC. Protein: CASSFMDRQYNEQFF. Combining the CDR3 with reference TRBV13 and TRBJ2-1 gives the whole variable domain AAGVIQSPRHLIKEKRETATLKCYPIPRHDTVYWYQQGPGQDPQFLISFYEKMQSDKGSIPDRFSAQQFSDYHSELNMSSLELGDSALYFCASSFMDRQYNEQFFGPGTRLTVL.

This clone was found once. This chain uses TRBV5-1 with TRBJ2-7; 11 bases line up with TRBD1. J lost 4 bases, V lost 1 base, and 10 bases had no gene match. The CDR3 spans 17 residues. Germline assignment: CDR1 SGHRS and CDR2 YFSETQ. The CDR3 DNA is TGCGCCAGCAGCTTGAGAACGGCGGGGACAGGGGGATACGAGCAGTACTTC. Protein: CASSLRTAGTGGYEQYF.

V usage is TRBV11-2 and J usage is TRBJ1-2; 9 bases are shared with TRBD1. V dropped 1 base and J dropped 3; count of bases not matched to a gene: 6. From germline, CDR1 is SGHAT and CDR2 FQNNGV. This CDR3 comprises 16 residues. The DNA for the CDR3 is TGTGCCAGCAGCTTAGGACAGGGGGTCCCGGACTATGGCTACACCTTC. Protein product: CASSLGQGVPDYGYTF.

The chain employs TRBV5-1 and TRBJ1-3; D perhaps matches TRBD1 (5 bases). Per the germline V gene, CDR1 is SGHRS and CDR2 is YFSETQ. The CDR3 extends over 14 amino acids. The ends were cut back, 4 bases at V and 0 bases at J, with 8 bases in the middle. DNA of the CDR3: TGCGCCAGCAGCGGGGGGTCCTCTGGAAACACCATATATTTT. Protein: CASSGGSSGNTIYF.

The chain is built from TRBV18 and TRBJ1-3; 7 bases map to TRBD1. With V trimmed by 3 bases and J by 2 bases, 4 bases remained unmatched. This CDR3 contains 15 residues. Germline V lookup: CDR1 KGHSH, CDR2 LQKENI. This CDR3 reads CASSPARGTGNTIYF. The CDR3 region has the DNA TGTGCCAGCTCACCTGCCAGGGGGACTGGAAACACCATATATTTT.

This sequence joins TRBV11-2 and TRBJ1-5; tentative D call: TRBD1 (5 bases). The CDR3 contains 15 residues. CDR1 is SGHAT and CDR2 is FQNNGV in the germline V gene. V lost 0 bases to trimming and J lost 7 bases, with 13 bases between them. CDR3 region: CASSLDSQGYQPQHF. The DNA of the CDR3 is TGTGCCAGCAGCTTAGATAGCCAGGGATACCAGCCCCAGCATTTT.

V gene TRBV19 combines with J gene TRBJ1-2; D is undetermined. V was shortened by 3 bases and J by 8 bases, with 13 bases between the two germline ends. CDR3 length equals 13 residues. Germline CDR1 LNHDA, CDR2 SQIVND (reference sequence). CDR3 nucleotides: TGTGCCAGTAGTATTCACGGGGATGGCGGCTACACCTTC. Its protein is CASSIHGDGGYTF.

The V call is TRBV5-1, the J call TRBJ2-5, with 9 bases aligning to TRBD2. CDR1 SGHRS and CDR2 YFSETQ come from the germline V gene. The CDR3 contains 16 residues. With 5 bases clipped from V and 3 bases from J, the junction kept 11 bases outside the gene matches. The CDR3 region is CASSSAIIAGEETQYF. CDR3 nucleotide sequence: TGCGCCAGCAGTTCCGCGATAATAGCGGGAGAAGAGACCCAGTACTTC.

The chain links TRBV7-9 to TRBJ1-3; D not resolved. Trimming took 5 bases from V and 4 from J, leaving 15 bases between them. Germline values: CDR1 SEHNR, CDR2 FQNEAQ (reference sequence). The CDR3 extends over 15 amino acids. This CDR3 is CASSRTGSSGNTIYF. CDR3 coding DNA: TGTGCCAGCAGCCGTACGGGGTCTTCCGGAAACACCATATATTTT.